One and the same sample provided the 32 T cell receptor beta chains below, sequenced in a study of T cell responses to AZD1222 COVID-19 vaccine. Assay: immunoSEQ multiplex PCR; the TCRdb copy retains only in-frame clones and omits some. The table shows 150,000 or so clones, with around 90% occurring only once. The sequenced sample was peripheral blood, obtained on day 0 of AZD1222 vaccination. The receptors originated from an adult in good health.

The sample holds one count of this clone. This chain connects TRBV19 to TRBJ1-4; no definite D call. Germline assignment: CDR1 LNHDA and CDR2 SQIVND (reference sequence). V was clipped by 7 bases and J by 8 bases, with 14 bases between them. The CDR3 runs 13 residues. In nucleotides, the CDR3 is TGTGCCAGTACTCGAGAGATGGAAGAAAAACTGTTTTTT. Its protein is CASTREMEEKLFF.

The chain combines TRBV25-1 with TRBJ2-3, with a weak D call TRBD2 (6 bases). Trimming removed 11 bases at V and 9 bases at J, with 21 bases between. This CDR3 region has 13 residues. Germline CDR1 MGHDK, CDR2 SYGVNS. CDR3: CASSLGLPVTQYF. For the CDR3, the DNA is TGTGCCTCCTCGCTGGGACTCCCAGTAACGCAGTATTTT.

This chain joins TRBV11-1 and TRBJ2-1; tentative D call: TRBD2 (6 bases). Trimming pared 3 bases from V and 4 bases from J, leaving 10 bases between. The CDR3 runs 14 residues. CDR1 is SGHAT and CDR2 is FQDESV in the germline V gene (reference sequence). CDR3: CASSLLASYNEQFF. CDR3 DNA: TGTGCCAGCAGCTTGCTAGCGTCATACAATGAGCAGTTCTTC.

The genes are TRBV5-5 and TRBJ1-3; the D is unclear. The V gene lost 0 bases and the J gene lost 3 bases, with 13 bases spanning the gap. In germline, CDR1 is SGHKS, CDR2 YYEKEE (reference sequence). CDR3 length equals 16 residues. As DNA, the CDR3 is TGTGCCAGCAGCTTGGTGTATCGATACCTTGGAAACACCATATATTTT. Its translation: CASSLVYRYLGNTIYF.

This chain links TRBV3-1 (or the pseudogene TRBV3-2) with TRBJ1-2; TRBD1 aligns across 8 bases. CDR3 length equals 14 residues. The junction had 8 bases not matched to a gene; V was cut back by 3 bases and J by 8 bases. The germline gives CDR1 LGHDT, CDR2 YNNKEL (reference sequence). The CDR3 bases are TGTGCCAGCAGCCACACCCGACAGGGGACCGGCTACACCTTC. Residues: CASSHTRQGTGYTF.

The chain has TRBV12-3 or TRBV12-4 and TRBJ2-3, with D perhaps matching TRBD1 or TRBD2 (6 bases each). V lost 1 base and J lost 6, with 8 bases in between. The CDR3 is 13 residues long. The CDR3 loop reads CASSLGGADTQYF. The CDR3 DNA reads as TGTGCCAGCAGTTTAGGGGGGGCGGATACGCAGTATTTT.

Ten or more counts support this clone. This chain joins TRBV27 and TRBJ2-7; D possibly corresponds to TRBD1 (6 bases). Trimming stripped 3 bases from V and 2 bases from J, with 11 bases between. The germline gives CDR1 MNHEY, CDR2 SMNVEV (reference sequence). CDR3 length equals 14 residues. The CDR3 spells CASSFGQGTYEQYF. CDR3 bases: TGTGCCAGCAGTTTTGGTCAGGGGACCTACGAGCAGTACTTC.

This rearrangement joins TRBV18 to TRBJ2-5; D not resolved. This CDR3 is built from 12 residues. The germline gives CDR1 KGHSH, CDR2 LQKENI. V was pared by 0 bases and J by 2 bases, with 1 base between. DNA of the CDR3: TGTGCCAGCTCACCACCGCAAGAGACCCAGTACTTC. As protein: CASSPPQETQYF.

The chain is built from TRBV7-9 and TRBJ1-2, with D maybe TRBD1 (5 bases). Germline V lookup: CDR1 SEHNR, CDR2 FQNEAQ (reference sequence). Trimming stripped 7 bases from V and 4 bases from J, with 28 bases between. The CDR3 runs to 18 residues. The CDR3 loop is CASTPNELAAGNRYGYTF. Here the CDR3 DNA reads TGTGCCAGCACCCCTAACGAGTTGGCTGCAGGGAATCGCTATGGCTACACCTTC.

The CDR3 sequence: CASSSRQGNSPLHF. The CDR3 DNA reads as TGTGCCAGCAGCTCCAGACAGGGGAATTCACCCCTCCACTTT. This rearrangement joins TRBV7-2 to TRBJ1-6; 8 nucleotides line up with TRBD1. The CDR3 loop spans 14 amino acids. The V gene end was trimmed by 4 bases and the J gene end by 7 bases; junction bases not matched to a gene: 3. In germline, CDR1 is SGHTA, CDR2 FQGNSA.

The V gene is TRBV13, the J gene TRBJ1-3; D ambiguous. This CDR3 comprises 15 residues. CDR1 is PRHDT and CDR2 is FYEKMQ in the germline V gene (reference sequence). V lost 0 bases and J 4 bases, leaving 10 bases between the germline ends. CDR3 DNA: TGTGCCAGCAGCTTAGGTCGATTATTAGGAAACACCATATATTTT. Encoded protein: CASSLGRLLGNTIYF.

The chain links TRBV6-5 to TRBJ1-2; D remains unclear. The V end was cut by 4 bases, the J end by 2 bases, with 14 bases between. The CDR3 runs to 15 residues. The germline V gene has CDR1 MNHEY and CDR2 SVGAGI. CDR3 protein: CASSSLPFSNYGYTF. CDR3 bases: TGTGCCAGCAGTTCCCTCCCCTTTTCGAACTATGGCTACACCTTC.

The rearrangement joins TRBV6-1 to TRBJ1-2, with D maybe TRBD1 (5 bases). Trimming took off 2 bases at V and 3 bases at J, with 10 bases between the two ends. The CDR3 has 14 amino acids. CDR1 and CDR2 (germline): MNHNS, SASEGT. CDR3 loop: CASSELGTYYGYTF. DNA of the CDR3: TGTGCCAGCAGTGAATTAGGGACTTACTATGGCTACACCTTC.

This clone was observed a single time. The J gene is TRBJ2-1, the V gene TRBV5-4; TRBD1 aligns across 8 bases. The CDR3 extends over 16 amino acids. Germline CDR1 reads SGHNT; CDR2 reads YYREEE (reference sequence). The J segment lost 9 bases and the V segment lost 0 bases, leaving 11 bases of the junction unmatched. The CDR3 protein is CASSLGAGGGRGEQFF. The CDR3 coding sequence is TGTGCCAGCAGCTTGGGGGCAGGGGGCGGTAGGGGTGAGCAGTTCTTC.

This chain connects TRBV25-1 to TRBJ2-1; D might be TRBD2 (6 bases). From germline, CDR1 is MGHDK and CDR2 SYGVNS. The CDR3 has 14 amino acids. V lost 1 base and J lost 5, with 9 bases in between. Here the CDR3 reads CASSEWRGHNEQFF. The DNA of the CDR3 is TGTGCCAGCAGTGAATGGAGGGGTCACAATGAGCAGTTCTTC.

The chain carries TRBV10-3 and TRBJ1-1; a weak D match, TRBD1 (5 bases). Germline loops: CDR1 ENHRY, CDR2 SYGVKD. The CDR3 sequence is 14 residues long. V was trimmed by 1 base and J by 4 bases, leaving 10 bases between them. The CDR3: CAISELQDLTEAFF. CDR3 sequence (DNA): TGTGCCATCAGTGAGTTACAGGACCTCACTGAAGCTTTCTTT.

The V call is TRBV7-9, the J call TRBJ2-3; 9 nucleotides match TRBD2. Trimming took 5 bases from V and 7 from J; bases not matched to a gene: 7. The CDR3 covers 14 residues. CDR1 and CDR2 (germline): SEHNR, FQNEAQ (reference sequence). CDR3 sequence reads: CASSAGTSINTQYF. CDR3 DNA: TGTGCCAGCAGCGCCGGGACTAGCATAAATACGCAGTATTTT.

The chain couples TRBV4-1 to TRBJ1-1; D gene uncertain. From germline, CDR1 is MGHRA and CDR2 YSYEKL. The CDR3 length is 15 residues. Trimming removed 1 base from V and 6 bases from J, with 15 bases in between. For the CDR3, the DNA is TGCGCCAGCAGCCAAGTGCCCTCCGGGAGGGCTGAAGCTTTCTTT. Translating it yields CASSQVPSGRAEAFF.

The rearrangement uses TRBV7-9 and TRBJ2-5; D is unresolved. V was shortened by 0 bases and J by 1 base, with 3 bases between the two germline ends. The germline V gene encodes CDR1 SEHNR and CDR2 FQNEAQ (reference sequence). CDR3 size: 13 residues. The CDR3 region has the DNA TGTGCCAGCAGCTTAGCTCTCCAAGAGACCCAGTACTTC. This translates into CASSLALQETQYF.

The V call is TRBV14, the J call TRBJ2-1; TRBD1 matches at 7 bases. V was pared by 3 bases and J by 6 bases, with 8 bases of the junction left unmatched. Germline V gene lookup returns CDR1 SGHDN and CDR2 FVKESK. The CDR3 length is 15 residues. CDR3 amino acids: CASSQRQGFGNEQFF. For the CDR3, the DNA is TGTGCCAGCAGCCAGAGACAGGGTTTTGGCAATGAGCAGTTCTTC.

V gene TRBV18 combines with J gene TRBJ1-6; D remains ambiguous. Germline loops: CDR1 KGHSH, CDR2 LQKENI. The CDR3 covers 16 residues. The germline V and J ends were trimmed by 1 base and 8 bases, with 15 bases remaining between them. As DNA, the CDR3 is TGTGCCAGCTCACCACTAGGTGGCACGGGGTATTCACCCCTCCACTTT. Protein sequence: CASSPLGGTGYSPLHF.

The chain uses TRBV7-9 and TRBJ1-1; D unclear. In germline, CDR1 is SEHNR, CDR2 FQNEAQ (reference sequence). V lost 5 bases to trimming and J lost 5 bases, with 12 bases between them. The CDR3 consists of 13 residues. The CDR3 protein is CASSQQVGTEAFF. For the CDR3, the DNA is TGTGCCAGCAGCCAGCAAGTAGGGACTGAAGCTTTCTTT.

The CDR3 loop is CASSQESGGRTEAFF. CDR3 DNA sequence: TGCGCCAGCAGCCAAGAATCAGGGGGCAGAACTGAAGCTTTCTTT. The chain employs TRBV4-1 and TRBJ1-1, with 8 bases aligning to TRBD1. The CDR3 consists of 15 residues. V lost 0 bases and J lost 5; bases outside the gene matches: 5. Germline CDR1 and CDR2: MGHRA and YSYEKL.

This clone was detected a few times. The rearrangement links TRBV21-1 to TRBJ2-1; no DNA check was done on the table's D call, TRBD2. TRBV21-1 is classified as a pseudogene. CDR3 length equals 17 residues. The CDR3 protein is CASRDVYAGGPYNEQFF. The CDR3 region has the DNA TGTGCCAGCAGGGACGTTTATGCGGGGGGGCCCTACAATGAGCAGTTCTTC.

The chain combines TRBV2 with TRBJ1-6; 9 bases map to TRBD1. Germline CDR1 and CDR2: SNHLY and FYNNEI. V dropped 8 bases and J dropped 6; count of bases not matched to a gene: 8. The CDR3 spans 15 residues. CDR3 sequence (DNA): TGTGCCAGCGGGGCGGGACAGGGTTCTAATTCACCCCTCCACTTT. Translating it yields CASGAGQGSNSPLHF.

This rearrangement joins TRBV7-2 to TRBJ1-5; weak D call: TRBD1 (6 bases). CDR1 SGHTA and CDR2 FQGNSA come from the germline V gene. This CDR3 contains 15 residues. The ends were cut back, 4 bases at V and 6 bases at J, with 16 bases in the middle. CDR3 sequence: CASSSRGGPGQPQHF. The CDR3 DNA sequence: TGTGCCAGCAGCTCCCGAGGGGGGCCCGGTCAGCCCCAGCATTTT.

V usage is TRBV29-1 and J usage is TRBJ2-3; D gene ambiguous. V was trimmed by 5 bases and J by 0 bases, leaving 12 bases between them. In germline, CDR1 is SQVTM, CDR2 ANQGSEA. This CDR3 contains 14 residues. The CDR3 loop is CSVFSLYSTDTQYF. DNA for the CDR3: TGCAGCGTTTTCAGCCTCTACAGCACAGATACGCAGTATTTT.

The chain combines TRBV6-2 or TRBV6-3 with TRBJ1-4; no clear D gene. Trimming removed 0 bases from V and 8 bases from J, with 4 bases in between. CDR3 length: 12 residues. From germline, CDR1 is MNHEY and CDR2 SVGEGT. The CDR3 nucleotides read TGTGCCAGCAGTTACTCCCCCGAAAAACTGTTTTTT. Encoded protein: CASSYSPEKLFF.

This clone was detected a few times. The chain combines TRBV2 with TRBJ1-5; D is undetermined. The V end was cut by 6 bases, the J end by 5 bases, with 11 bases between. The CDR3 has 13 amino acids. CDR1 and CDR2 (germline): SNHLY, FYNNEI. This chain's CDR3 is CASRREGYQPQHF. The DNA for the CDR3 is TGTGCCAGCAGGCGGGAGGGATATCAGCCCCAGCATTTT.

The genes are TRBV12-3 or TRBV12-4 and TRBJ2-7; D is uncertain. The CDR3 has 12 amino acids. V shed 0 bases and J shed 2 bases, with 2 bases lying between them. The DNA of the CDR3 is TGTGCCAGCAGTTTAGCCCCCTACGAGCAGTACTTC. It is translated as CASSLAPYEQYF.

V usage is TRBV27 and J usage is TRBJ1-5; a possible D gene is TRBD1 (5 bases). The CDR3 consists of 18 residues. V lost 3 bases to trimming and J lost 2 bases, with 20 bases between them. Germline CDR1 and CDR2: MNHEY and SMNVEV (reference sequence). The CDR3, as DNA: TGTGCCAGCAGTTTCTCCTGGATATTGACAGAGGGCAATCAGCCCCAGCATTTT. Its translation: CASSFSWILTEGNQPQHF.

The V gene is TRBV7-6, the J gene TRBJ2-2; D remains unclear. Germline V gene data show CDR1 as SGHVS and CDR2 as FNYEAQ. Trimming stripped 5 bases from V and 7 bases from J, with 8 bases between. This CDR3 has 12 amino acids. CDR3 sequence (DNA): TGTGCCAGCAGCGACTTGAGCGGGGAGCTGTTTTTT. Translation: CASSDLSGELFF.